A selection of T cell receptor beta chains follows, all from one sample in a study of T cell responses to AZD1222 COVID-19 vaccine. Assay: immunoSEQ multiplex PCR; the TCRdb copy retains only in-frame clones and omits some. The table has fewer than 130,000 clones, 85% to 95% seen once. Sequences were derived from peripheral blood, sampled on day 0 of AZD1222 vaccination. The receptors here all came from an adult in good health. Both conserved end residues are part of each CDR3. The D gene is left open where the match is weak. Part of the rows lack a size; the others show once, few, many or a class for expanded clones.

CDR3 DNA: TGCGCCAGCAGCCAAGGGTCCGGGGGTGCAGAGACCCAGTACTTC
CDR3 protein: CASSQGSGGAETQYF
V gene: TRBV4-1
J gene: TRBJ2-5
D gene: -
clone size: -

CDR3 DNA: TGTGCCAGCAGCTTTTCCTCCTACGAGCAGTACTTC
CDR3 protein: CASSFSSYEQYF
V gene: TRBV28
J gene: TRBJ2-7
D gene: -
clone size: -

CDR3 DNA: TGTGCCAGCAGCCCACGGGACAGGGGGCGAGGGCAGCCCCAGCATTTT
CDR3 protein: CASSPRDRGRGQPQHF
V gene: TRBV7-2
J gene: TRBJ1-5
D gene: TRBD1
clone size: -

CDR3 DNA: TGCGCCAGCAGCTTGGTCGGTTACGAGCAGTACTTC
CDR3 protein: CASSLVGYEQYF
V gene: TRBV5-1
J gene: TRBJ2-7
D gene: -
clone size: once

CDR3 DNA: TGTGCCAGCAGTTTATCGATTGGATCAGGGACAGGGGGATACGAGCAGTACTTC
CDR3 protein: CASSLSIGSGTGGYEQYF
V gene: TRBV27
J gene: TRBJ2-7
D gene: TRBD1
clone size: -

CDR3 DNA: TGTGCCAGCAGCCAAGAACTAGCAAGCGGGGAGCAGTACTTC
CDR3 protein: CASSQELASGEQYF
V gene: TRBV3-1/TRBV3-2
J gene: TRBJ2-7
D gene: -
clone size: -

CDR3 DNA: TGTGCCAGCAGCCCCTCCGAGACGTCAAATTCACCCCTCCACTTT
CDR3 protein: CASSPSETSNSPLHF
V gene: TRBV7-9
J gene: TRBJ1-6
D gene: -
clone size: -

CDR3 DNA: TGTGCCAGCAGTGAAACGGACAGCCCGAACACTGAAGCTTTCTTT
CDR3 protein: CASSETDSPNTEAFF
V gene: TRBV6-1
J gene: TRBJ1-1
D gene: -
clone size: -

CDR3 DNA: TGTGCCAGCAGTTTGTCACAGGGTTCCTACGAGCAGTACTTC
CDR3 protein: CASSLSQGSYEQYF
V gene: TRBV27
J gene: TRBJ2-7
D gene: -
clone size: -

CDR3 DNA: TGTGCCACCAGTGAAGGGGCTTTAACTGAAGCTTTCTTT
CDR3 protein: CATSEGALTEAFF
V gene: TRBV24-1
J gene: TRBJ1-1
D gene: -
clone size: -

CDR3 DNA: TGTGCCAGCAGCTTAAGCAGGGGTAATGAAAAACTGTTTTTT
CDR3 protein: CASSLSRGNEKLFF
V gene: TRBV11-2
J gene: TRBJ1-4
D gene: -
clone size: -

CDR3 DNA: TGCGCCAGCGAGACTAGCGGGGGGGCCGTCTCCTACAATGAGCAGTTCTTC
CDR3 protein: CASETSGGAVSYNEQFF
V gene: TRBV5-1
J gene: TRBJ2-1
D gene: TRBD2
clone size: -

CDR3 DNA: TGTGCCAGCAGCCAAGATCCCGAGACAGGGGATGAAAAACTGTTTTTT
CDR3 protein: CASSQDPETGDEKLFF
V gene: TRBV3-1/TRBV3-2
J gene: TRBJ1-4
D gene: TRBD1
clone size: -

CDR3 DNA: TGTGCCAGCAGTTACGCCGGTCAGCCCCAGCATTTT
CDR3 protein: CASSYAGQPQHF
V gene: TRBV6-2/TRBV6-3
J gene: TRBJ1-5
D gene: -
clone size: -

CDR3 DNA: TGTGCCTGGAGAGTTCGACAGGGGGCGCGGAGGAACACTGAAGCTTTCTTT
CDR3 protein: CAWRVRQGARRNTEAFF
V gene: TRBV30
J gene: TRBJ1-1
D gene: TRBD1
clone size: -

CDR3 DNA: TGTGCCAGCAACGCCCTAACAGGGGCCTTGGGGGAGCAGTACTTC
CDR3 protein: CASNALTGALGEQYF
V gene: TRBV28
J gene: TRBJ2-7
D gene: TRBD1
clone size: -

CDR3 DNA: TGTGCCAGCACCTTGCCACCGTACTCCGGCTACACCTTC
CDR3 protein: CASTLPPYSGYTF
V gene: TRBV28
J gene: TRBJ1-2
D gene: -
clone size: once

CDR3 DNA: TGTGCCAGCAAGGGTCCCCCTCCCTCCTACGAGCAGTACTTC
CDR3 protein: CASKGPPPSYEQYF
V gene: TRBV6-5
J gene: TRBJ2-7
D gene: -
clone size: -

CDR3 DNA: TGTGCCAGCAGCCCTGGACAGGGATTTCCCGCCGGTGGCTACACCTTC
CDR3 protein: CASSPGQGFPAGGYTF
V gene: TRBV11-3
J gene: TRBJ1-2
D gene: TRBD1
clone size: -

CDR3 DNA: TGTGCCAGCACCCCCGACAGGTCATATAATTCACCCCTCCACTTT
CDR3 protein: CASTPDRSYNSPLHF
V gene: TRBV6-2/TRBV6-3
J gene: TRBJ1-6
D gene: -
clone size: -

CDR3 DNA: TGTGCCAGCAACGGGGGACAGGGAAGGAATTCACCCCTCCACTTT
CDR3 protein: CASNGGQGRNSPLHF
V gene: TRBV25-1
J gene: TRBJ1-6
D gene: TRBD1
clone size: -

CDR3 DNA: TGTGCCAGCAGCTTATTAAAGGCTGATGGCTACACCTTC
CDR3 protein: CASSLLKADGYTF
V gene: TRBV11-2
J gene: TRBJ1-2
D gene: -
clone size: -

CDR3 DNA: TGTGCCAGCAGCCATGATGACCTCGAGCAGTACTTC
CDR3 protein: CASSHDDLEQYF
V gene: TRBV3-1/TRBV3-2
J gene: TRBJ2-7
D gene: -
clone size: -

CDR3 DNA: TGTGCCAGCAGCCTGAGGGACAGGGGGCAGGGAGAGCAGTACTTC
CDR3 protein: CASSLRDRGQGEQYF
V gene: TRBV21-1
J gene: TRBJ2-7
D gene: -
clone size: -

CDR3 DNA: TGTGCCAGCAGCTCGCAAGTGAGCTACAATGAGCAGTTCTTC
CDR3 protein: CASSSQVSYNEQFF
V gene: TRBV7-8
J gene: TRBJ2-1
D gene: -
clone size: -

CDR3 DNA: TGTGCCAGTACCCTCGGGACAGGGTTCTCAGATACGCAGTATTTT
CDR3 protein: CASTLGTGFSDTQYF
V gene: TRBV19
J gene: TRBJ2-3
D gene: TRBD1
clone size: -

CDR3 DNA: TGTGCCAGCAGCCGACAGGGCAATCAGCCCCAGCATTTT
CDR3 protein: CASSRQGNQPQHF
V gene: TRBV5-6
J gene: TRBJ1-5
D gene: -
clone size: -

CDR3 DNA: TGTGCCAGTAGTATCTATTATAGCAATCAGCCCCAGCATTTT
CDR3 protein: CASSIYYSNQPQHF
V gene: TRBV19
J gene: TRBJ1-5
D gene: -
clone size: -

CDR3 DNA: TGTGCCATCGGGCAGGGAGGGAGCAATCAGCCCCAGCATTTT
CDR3 protein: CAIGQGGSNQPQHF
V gene: TRBV10-3
J gene: TRBJ1-5
D gene: -
clone size: -

CDR3 DNA: TGTGCCAGCAAGCTAGGACTAGCGAGGGGCACAGATACGCAGTATTTT
CDR3 protein: CASKLGLARGTDTQYF
V gene: TRBV27
J gene: TRBJ2-3
D gene: TRBD2
clone size: -

CDR3 DNA: TGTGCCAGCAGCCCCGGGACGGGAGCGAACACCGGGGAGCTGTTTTTT
CDR3 protein: CASSPGTGANTGELFF
V gene: TRBV4-2
J gene: TRBJ2-2
D gene: -
clone size: -

CDR3 DNA: TGCGCCAGCAGCCTAGACACCCCTGGCAATCAGCCCCAGCATTTT
CDR3 protein: CASSLDTPGNQPQHF
V gene: TRBV5-1
J gene: TRBJ1-5
D gene: -
clone size: -